This T cell receptor beta chain emerged from a study of control samples from healthy donors and cancer patients. V lost 7 bases to trimming and J lost 7 bases, with 19 bases between them. Germline V gene data show CDR1 as SNHLY and CDR2 as FYNNEI. CDR3 length: 14 residues. Sequenced by immunoSEQ multiplex PCR; TCRdb stores in-frame clones only, minus some. Of 78,000 or so clones listed, approximately 84% are singletons. This clonotype was sampled from a woman aged 45-59 years in good health. V is TRBV2 and J is TRBJ1-2; possibly TRBD1 for D (6 bases). Sequenced: blood. As DNA, the CDR3 is TGTGCCAGCACCCCTCAGACAGGTTTTATTGGCTACACCTTC. The encoded protein is CASTPQTGFIGYTF. Full variable domain (outside the CDR3, taken from reference TRBV2 and TRBJ1-2): EPEVTQTPSHQVTQMGQEVILRCVPISNHLYFYWYRQILGQKVEFLVSFYNNEISEKSEIFDDQFSVERPDGSNFTLKIRSTKLEDSAMYFCASTPQTGFIGYTFGSGTRLTVV.